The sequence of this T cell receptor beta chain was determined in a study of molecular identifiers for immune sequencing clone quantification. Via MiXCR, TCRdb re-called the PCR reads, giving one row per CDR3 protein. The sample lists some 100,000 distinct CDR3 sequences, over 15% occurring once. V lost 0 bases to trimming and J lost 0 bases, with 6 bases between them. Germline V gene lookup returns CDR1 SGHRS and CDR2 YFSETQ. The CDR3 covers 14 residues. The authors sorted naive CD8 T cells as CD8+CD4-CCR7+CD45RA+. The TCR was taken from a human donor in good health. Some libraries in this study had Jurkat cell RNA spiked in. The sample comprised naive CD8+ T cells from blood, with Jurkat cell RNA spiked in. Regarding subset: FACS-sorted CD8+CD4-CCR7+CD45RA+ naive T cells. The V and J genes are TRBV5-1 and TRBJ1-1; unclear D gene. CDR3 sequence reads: CASSLDPMNTEAFF. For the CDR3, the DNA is TGCGCCAGCAGCTTGGATCCCATGAACACTGAAGCTTTCTTT.